The 8 T cell receptor beta chains in this list originate from one sample, sequenced in a study of blood T cell repertoires in COVID-19. The table came from immunoSEQ multiplex PCR; TCRdb's copy has only in-frame clones and leaves some out. Counted here are 40,000 to 65,000 clones, just over 85% occurring once; the ten biggest clones make up about 10%. Sequencing used peripheral blood. The origin of the receptors is a man in his sixties or seventies with active COVID-19.

Only a few counts were recorded for this clone. The chain combines TRBV2 with TRBJ1-2; no clear D. CDR3 size: 13 residues. Per germline, CDR1 SNHLY and CDR2 FYNNEI. Trimming left V 10 bases short and J 4 bases short, with 16 bases between. CDR3 coding DNA: TGTGCCACCTCAGAGACTGGATTCTATGGCTACACCTTC. Encoded protein: CATSETGFYGYTF.

This sequence joins TRBV4-3 and TRBJ1-6; no clear D. This CDR3 is built from 17 residues. V was clipped by 3 bases and J by 0 bases, with 12 bases between them. Germline lookup yields CDR1 LGHNA and CDR2 YSLEER. The CDR3 bases are TGCGCCAGCAGCCAGTTATCTGGTAGCTCCTATAATTCACCCCTCCACTTT. It yields the protein CASSQLSGSSYNSPLHF.

J is TRBJ1-6 and V is TRBV4-3; 10 bases agree with TRBD1. J gave up 9 bases and V 4 bases, and 9 bases lay outside the gene matches. This CDR3 has 16 residues. Germline CDR1 and CDR2: LGHNA and YSLEER. The CDR3 DNA is TGCGCCAGCAGCCCGAACCGGGACAGGGGTAGTTCACCCCTCCACTTT. Its translation: CASSPNRDRGSSPLHF.

The J gene is TRBJ1-2, the V gene TRBV3-1 (or the pseudogene TRBV3-2), with D perhaps matching TRBD1 (6 bases). V was trimmed by 1 base and J by 2 bases, leaving 14 bases between them. The CDR3 runs to 16 residues. Germline CDR1 and CDR2: LGHDT and YNNKEL (reference sequence). The CDR3 DNA follows: TGTGCCAGCAGCCAAGTTTATGGGGACAAAAACTATGGCTACACCTTC. Its translation: CASSQVYGDKNYGYTF.

This clone was counted between two and nine times. The chain uses TRBV19 and TRBJ2-7; D is uncertain. Per germline, CDR1 LNHDA and CDR2 SQIVND (reference sequence). The CDR3 contains 13 residues. Between the trimmed V and J ends, which lost 0 bases and 2 bases, there was a span of 5 bases. Here the CDR3 DNA reads TGTGCCAGTAGTATAGATGCTACCTACGAGCAGTACTTC. It specifies CASSIDATYEQYF.

The rearrangement links TRBV11-2 to TRBJ2-7; 11 positions agree with TRBD1. This CDR3 is 14 amino acids long. Germline CDR1 SGHAT, CDR2 FQNNGV. Germline trimming cut 5 bases from V and 7 bases from J; bases unmatched to any gene: 7. CDR3 nucleotide sequence: TGTGCCAGCAGCCCTCCCGGGACAGGGGGAGAGCAGTACTTC. This codes for CASSPPGTGGEQYF.

V gene TRBV4-3 combines with J gene TRBJ1-6, with 9 bases identical to TRBD1. The CDR3 length is 16 residues. The V gene's germline CDR1 is LGHNA and CDR2 YSLEER. The ends lost 4 bases at V and 0 bases at J; junction bases unmatched: 1. The CDR3 region has the DNA TGCGCCAGCAGCCGGGGACAGGGCTCCTATAATTCACCCCTCCACTTT. This codes for CASSRGQGSYNSPLHF.

The chain combines TRBV12-3 or TRBV12-4 with TRBJ1-1; no clear D gene. This CDR3 is built from 13 residues. Between the trimmed V and J ends, which lost 3 bases and 8 bases, there was a span of 13 bases. The CDR3 region has the DNA TGTGCCAGCAGTTTGGCGGGGAGAGCCGAAGCTTTCTTT. It encodes CASSLAGRAEAFF.